Listed below are T cell receptor beta chains from one sample, sequenced in a study of blood T cell repertoires in COVID-19. Here immunoSEQ multiplex PCR was the method, and the copy in TCRdb shows in-frame clones only, minus some. In the table there are about 20,000 clones, nearly 90% of which are singletons. The sample comprised peripheral blood. The receptors were sampled from a human donor with active COVID-19. The donor label of this sample is uncertain. CDR3s include the opening cysteine and the closing phenylalanine or tryptophan. The D gene is left open where the match is weak. Only some rows state a clone size, as once, few, many or a class for expanded clones.

>.|TRBV11-3|TRBJ2-1|TRBD2
CASSLEASGRGSYNEQFF
TGTGCCAGCAGCTTAGAGGCAAGCGGGAGGGGCTCCTACAATGAGCAGTTCTTC
>.|TRBV19|TRBJ2-7|.
CASSIRQDKQYF
TGTGCCAGTAGTATCAGACAGGACAAGCAGTACTTC
>few|TRBV24-1|TRBJ2-3|TRBD2
CATSDKGRGDTQYF
TGTGCCACCAGTGATAAGGGGAGGGGAGATACGCAGTATTTT
>.|TRBV18|TRBJ1-6|TRBD1
CASSTGENSPLHF
TGTGCCAGCTCGACAGGGGAGAATTCACCCCTCCACTTT
>.|TRBV5-1|TRBJ2-3|.
CASTRHRDDTQYF
TGCGCCAGCACCCGTCACAGGGACGATACGCAGTATTTT
>.|TRBV19|TRBJ1-5|.
CASSLFTGNAQHF
TGTGCCAGTAGCCTCTTTACAGGGAATGCCCAGCATTTT
>.|TRBV5-1|TRBJ2-1|TRBD2
CASSLISGRGNGNEQFF
TGCGCCAGCAGCTTGATTAGCGGGAGGGGGAATGGGAATGAGCAGTTCTTC
>.|TRBV28|TRBJ1-2|.
CASSLWAFPYGYTF
TGTGCCAGCAGTTTATGGGCATTCCCCTATGGCTACACCTTC
>.|TRBV9|TRBJ1-2|.
CASSGPQGSSGYTF
TGTGCCAGCAGCGGGCCCCAGGGTTCGAGTGGCTACACCTTC
>few|TRBV27|TRBJ2-7|TRBD1
CASSQGQASSYEQYF
TGTGCCAGCAGTCAGGGACAGGCCAGCTCCTACGAGCAGTACTTC
>.|TRBV3-1/TRBV3-2|TRBJ1-2|TRBD1
CASSLGDRGGYTF
TGTGCCAGCAGCCTTGGGGACAGGGGTGGCTACACCTTC
>.|TRBV7-9|TRBJ1-4|.
CASSPQRGARGEKLFF
TGTGCCAGCAGCCCCCAAAGAGGGGCGAGGGGGGAAAAACTGTTTTTT
>.|TRBV10-3|TRBJ1-3|TRBD1
CAISGRTGGARNTIYF
TGTGCCATCAGTGGTCGGACAGGGGGCGCGCGAAACACCATATATTTT
>.|TRBV6-5|TRBJ2-3|.
CASRASTDTQYF
TGTGCCAGCAGGGCCAGCACAGATACGCAGTATTTT
>.|TRBV29-1|TRBJ2-7|TRBD2
CSVPGSGSYEQYF
TGCAGCGTTCCTGGTAGCGGGAGTTACGAGCAGTACTTC
>.|TRBV28|TRBJ2-7|TRBD1
CASKGPRTGGREQYF
TGTGCCAGCAAGGGTCCAAGGACAGGGGGACGCGAGCAGTACTTC
>.|TRBV11-2|TRBJ1-1|.
CASSLEQGTEAFF
TGTGCCAGCAGCTTAGAACAGGGCACTGAAGCTTTCTTT
>.|TRBV7-3|TRBJ1-1|.
CASSLKGGNTEAFF
TGTGCCAGCAGCTTAAAGGGAGGGAACACTGAAGCTTTCTTT
>.|TRBV2|TRBJ1-6|TRBD1
CASSEGQRNSPLHF
TGTGCCAGCAGTGAGGGACAGAGAAATTCACCCCTCCACTTT
>.|TRBV21-1|TRBJ2-3|.
CASSLQGPGPTDTQYF
TGTGCCAGCAGCCTCCAGGGTCCAGGTCCCACAGATACGCAGTATTTT
>.|TRBV5-4|TRBJ2-7|TRBD2
CASSSPLAEYEQYF
TGTGCCAGCAGCTCCCCACTAGCGGAGTACGAGCAGTACTTC
>.|TRBV14|TRBJ2-7|.
CASSQYYTTSHEQYF
TGTGCCAGCAGCCAGTACTATACAACTAGTCACGAGCAGTACTTC
>.|TRBV10-2|TRBJ2-7|TRBD1
CASSESVTGVPYEQYF
TGCGCCAGCAGTGAGTCGGTCACAGGGGTCCCCTACGAGCAGTACTTC
>.|TRBV18|TRBJ2-7|.
CASSQDSLAYEQYF
TGTGCCAGCTCACAGGACAGTTTGGCCTACGAGCAGTACTTC
>.|TRBV5-1|TRBJ1-2|TRBD1
CASSLDRGPGYTF
TGCGCCAGCAGCTTGGACAGGGGGCCTGGCTACACCTTC
>.|TRBV5-6|TRBJ2-1|TRBD2
CASSLGLAGGGQFF
TGTGCCAGCAGCCTGGGACTAGCGGGGGGCGGGCAGTTCTTC
>.|TRBV20-1|TRBJ1-2|TRBD1
CSAETGGGYTF
TGCAGTGCGGAGACAGGGGGTGGCTACACCTTC
>.|TRBV12-3/TRBV12-4|TRBJ1-1|TRBD1
CASSRQGDTEAFF
TGTGCCAGCAGTCGGCAGGGGGACACTGAAGCTTTCTTT
>.|TRBV7-9|TRBJ2-3|.
CASSLVASTDTQYF
TGTGCCAGCAGCTTAGTAGCTAGCACAGATACGCAGTATTTT
>medium-sized|TRBV19|TRBJ2-2|TRBD2
CASTKTSGRLGAGELFF
TGTGCCAGTACCAAGACTAGCGGGAGGTTAGGGGCCGGGGAGCTGTTTTTT